This TCR beta chain was sequenced for a study of blood T cells in healthy people across ages. It was with a sample-barcoded 5' primer and a J-beta primer mix that a second PCR of about 6 to 12 cycles was run. MiXCR, run by TCRdb on the 5' RACE reads, gives a single entry per CDR3 protein. The sample has 780,000 or so distinct CDR3 sequences, 40% to 65% seen once. Germline CDR1 reads SQVTM; CDR2 reads ANQGSEA. The V segment lost 3 bases and the J segment 2 bases; nucleotides outside the gene matches: 4. This CDR3 is 14 amino acids long. The sample taken for sequencing was blood. This rearrangement joins TRBV29-1 to TRBJ2-5; 9 bases agree with TRBD1. The TCR was taken from a man older than 75 in good health. The CDR3 DNA follows: TGCAGCGTTGATAGTGGGACAGGGCAAGAGACCCAGTACTTC. Its translation: CSVDSGTGQETQYF. Looking up the rest from reference TRBV29-1 and TRBJ2-5 gives the full variable domain: SAVISQKPSRDICQRGTSLTIQCQVDSQVTMMFWYRQQPGQSLTLIATANQGSEATYESGFVIDKFPISRPNLTFSTLTVSNMSPEDSSIYLCSVDSGTGQETQYFGPGTRLLVL.